Listed below are T cell receptor beta chains from one sample, sequenced in a study of blood T cell repertoires in COVID-19. Sequenced by immunoSEQ multiplex PCR; TCRdb stores in-frame clones only, minus some. Of about 330,000 clones detected, just over 85% appear once; the ten largest clones hold 10%. Specimen: PBMCs or T cells enriched from blood (not recorded which). The origin of the receptors is a woman aged 18-29 years who had recovered from COVID-19. CDR3s include the opening cysteine and the closing phenylalanine or tryptophan. D genes are given only for firm matches. Not every row has a clone size; where given, it reads once, few, many or a size class.

TRBV3-1/TRBV3-2,NA,TRBJ1-1,NA,CASSQSTGWGAFF,TGTGCCAGCAGCCAGAGCACAGGGTGGGGAGCTTTCTTT
TRBV29-1,NA,TRBJ2-1,NA,CSVSSGASYNEQFF,TGCAGCGTCTCAAGCGGAGCCTCCTACAATGAGCAGTTCTTC
TRBV13,NA,TRBJ2-1,TRBD1,CASTHSDRGTYNEQFF,TGTGCCAGCACCCATAGTGACAGGGGGACTTACAATGAGCAGTTCTTC
TRBV24-1,few,TRBJ1-2,NA,CATSDSAGRYDGYTF,TGTGCCACCAGTGATTCTGCAGGGAGGTACGATGGCTACACCTTC
TRBV19,NA,TRBJ2-3,TRBD2,CASSTLAGGTDTQYF,TGTGCCAGTAGTACCCTAGCGGGGGGTACAGATACGCAGTATTTT
TRBV2,NA,TRBJ1-1,NA,CASSEVYRNTEAFF,TGTGCCAGCAGTGAAGTCTATAGGAACACTGAAGCTTTCTTT
TRBV18,NA,TRBJ2-1,TRBD1,CASHRRGTGLNEQFF,TGTGCCAGCCATCGTCGGGGGACAGGGTTAAATGAGCAGTTCTTC
TRBV12-5,NA,TRBJ2-7,TRBD1,CASGFSPGQGIYEQYF,TGTGCTAGTGGATTTAGCCCGGGACAGGGCATCTACGAGCAGTACTTC
TRBV11-2,NA,TRBJ2-5,TRBD1,CASSRDSQETQYF,TGTGCCAGCAGCCGGGACAGCCAAGAGACCCAGTACTTC
TRBV7-3,NA,TRBJ2-5,TRBD2,CASSPKAAGGPETQYF,TGTGCCAGCAGCCCTAAGGCTGCGGGGGGGCCTGAGACCCAGTACTTC
TRBV7-9,NA,TRBJ2-2,TRBD1,CASSLDPGGNTGELFF,TGTGCCAGCAGCTTAGATCCAGGGGGGAACACCGGGGAGCTGTTTTTT
TRBV30,once,TRBJ1-2,NA,CAWRGLVAGYYGYTF,TGTGCCTGGAGGGGCTTGGTGGCAGGTTACTATGGCTACACCTTC
TRBV28,NA,TRBJ1-2,TRBD1,CASSLSGQDYGYTF,TGTGCCAGCAGTTTATCGGGACAGGACTATGGCTACACCTTC
TRBV28,NA,TRBJ1-1,TRBD1,CASSWDSNTEAFF,TGTGCCAGCAGTTGGGACAGCAACACTGAAGCTTTCTTT
TRBV7-6,NA,TRBJ1-3,TRBD1,CASSAGQGYPGNTIYF,TGTGCCAGCAGCGCAGGACAGGGATACCCTGGAAACACCATATATTTT
TRBV2,once,TRBJ1-1,TRBD1,CASSTAGQGNTEAFF,TGTGCCAGCAGTACCGCTGGACAGGGTAACACTGAAGCTTTCTTT
TRBV27,NA,TRBJ2-7,TRBD2,CAPLGGSGRGSSYEQYF,TGTGCCCCCCTGGGGGGGTCTGGGCGGGGAAGCTCCTACGAGCAGTACTTC
TRBV14,NA,TRBJ2-1,TRBD1,CASSQPGTGGINEQFF,TGTGCCAGCAGCCAACCCGGGACAGGGGGCATCAATGAGCAGTTCTTC
TRBV27,NA,TRBJ2-7,TRBD1,CASSHLGRTGGYEQYF,TGTGCCAGCAGTCACCTGGGGAGGACAGGGGGCTACGAGCAGTACTTC
TRBV27,NA,TRBJ1-6,TRBD1,CASSSDRDNSPLHF,TGTGCCAGCAGTTCGGACAGGGATAATTCACCCCTCCACTTT
TRBV6-4,few,TRBJ1-1,TRBD1,CASSDGQENTEAFF,TGTGCCAGCAGTGACGGACAGGAGAACACTGAAGCTTTCTTT
TRBV28,once,TRBJ1-2,TRBD1,CASSLVTGVSYGYTF,TGTGCCAGCAGTTTAGTAACAGGGGTATCCTATGGCTACACCTTC
TRBV3-1/TRBV3-2,few,TRBJ2-7,NA,CASSLGQSGYEQYF,TGTGCCAGCAGCCTCGGACAGAGCGGCTACGAGCAGTACTTC
TRBV5-8,NA,TRBJ2-5,NA,CASSHRTGGETQYF,TGTGCCAGCAGCCATCGGACAGGAGGGGAGACCCAGTACTTC
TRBV5-1,NA,TRBJ1-3,NA,CASSVRGGYGNTIYF,TGCGCCAGCAGCGTAAGAGGGGGATATGGAAACACCATATATTTT
TRBV7-9,few,TRBJ2-1,NA,CASSLLLGNEQFF,TGTGCCAGCAGCTTACTCCTCGGGAATGAGCAGTTCTTC
TRBV7-9,NA,TRBJ1-6,TRBD1,CASSPDRGDSPLHF,TGTGCCAGCAGCCCGGACAGGGGGGATTCACCCCTCCACTTT
TRBV24-1,once,TRBJ1-2,NA,CATSDSRGSANYGYTF,TGTGCCACCAGTGATTCGCGGGGGTCGGCTAACTATGGCTACACCTTC
TRBV2,NA,TRBJ1-1,TRBD1,CASSELGGLGTEAFF,TGTGCCAGCAGTGAATTAGGGGGCTTAGGCACTGAAGCTTTCTTT